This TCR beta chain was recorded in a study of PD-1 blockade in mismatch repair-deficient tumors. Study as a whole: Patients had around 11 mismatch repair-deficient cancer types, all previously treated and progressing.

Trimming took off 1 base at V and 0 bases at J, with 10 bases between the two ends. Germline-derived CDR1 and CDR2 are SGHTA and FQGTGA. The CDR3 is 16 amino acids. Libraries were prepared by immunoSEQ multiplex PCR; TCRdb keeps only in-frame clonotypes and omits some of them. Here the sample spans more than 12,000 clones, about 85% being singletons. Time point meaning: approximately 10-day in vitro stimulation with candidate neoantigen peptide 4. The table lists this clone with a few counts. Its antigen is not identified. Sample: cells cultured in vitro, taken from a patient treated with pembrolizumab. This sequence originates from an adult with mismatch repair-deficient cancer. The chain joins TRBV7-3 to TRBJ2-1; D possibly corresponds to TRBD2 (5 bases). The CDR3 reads CASSLIPGSSYNEQFF. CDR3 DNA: TGTGCCAGCAGCTTAATCCCGGGGAGCTCCTACAATGAGCAGTTCTTC.